This entry is about one T cell receptor (beta chain). This specimen comes from a study of blood T cell repertoires in COVID-19. The CDR3 runs 13 residues. Trimming removed 4 bases at V and 0 bases at J, with 6 bases between. CDR1 and CDR2 (germline): MGHDK, SYGVNS. How the authors handled the data: Amplification from reference gene primers served as the basis for estimated nucleated cell counts. Profiled with immunoSEQ multiplex PCR; TCRdb holds only in-frame clones, not every one. V and J calls and clone size are copied from that table; D and trimming were computed from the DNA. The table lists some 260,000 clones, more than 75% of them singletons, with 0.99% in the top ten.

The chain links TRBV25-1 to TRBJ1-1; D is ambiguous. Sequences were obtained from peripheral blood. The receptor's source is a woman in her forties who had recovered from COVID-19. The CDR3 region has the DNA TGTGCCAGCAGTGGGTCAGTGAACACTGAAGCTTTCTTT. It is translated as CASSGSVNTEAFF.